This T cell receptor beta chain was captured by sequencing in a study of shared clonotypes between healthy human individuals. Germline CDR1 reads MNHEY; CDR2 reads SMNVEV (reference sequence). CDR3 size: 14 residues. Trimming pared 6 bases from V and 10 bases from J, leaving 16 bases between. Genomic DNA belonging to each subset was distributed in equal measure over several immunoSEQ plates. The repertoire was sequenced with immunoSEQ multiplex PCR; TCRdb's copy has only in-frame clones and lacks some. Found here are roughly 590,000 clones, around 95% of them singletons; the top ten hold around 0.11%. Terminally differentiated effector memory CD45RA+ cells were left out of the naive CD8 fraction, which was CD45RO-negative and positively selected for CCR7.

This receptor was identified in a woman aged 25-40 years in good health. The specimen was naive CD8+ T cells sorted from blood. The chain uses TRBV27 and TRBJ1-6; a weak D match, TRBD1 (6 bases). This chain's CDR3 is CASRRPGEVSPLHF. The CDR3 DNA sequence: TGTGCCAGCAGACGGCCAGGGGAAGTATCACCCCTCCACTTT.